This T cell receptor (beta chain) was found in a study of breast tumors, draining lymph nodes, adjacent tissues (dated by TCRdb to 2016 to 2018). A note on the overall study: In breast cancer patients, the study compared the TCR beta repertoires of tumor, adjacent nontumor tissue and axillary lymph nodes. The study aimed to assess the relationships and possible T-cell exchange between tumor, surrounding tissue and draining lymph node repertoires in human breast cancer. Overall results and qualifications from the work: Tumor T-cell repertoires showed less diversity than lymph node repertoires and more diversity than nontumor tissue repertoires, and tumor T-cell repertoires showed preferential V and J gene usage. The study presented the conclusion that tumor T cells originate in lymph nodes as consistent with a hypothesis, not as something directly demonstrated. The data were judged consistent with most tumor T cells deriving from the lymph node and then expanding within tumor tissue. Tumor and nontumor tissue repertoires were found to be significantly more similar in luminal-like than in basal-like breast cancer.

This clonotype appeared many times. What antigen it recognizes has not been identified. Base qualities are not at hand, and no much larger clone is one base apart. The lymph node samples were taken from the axillary draining lymph nodes of breast cancer patients. For sequencing, an Illumina HiSeq 2000 was employed. TCR beta chain libraries were generated by multiplex PCR amplification. High-throughput sequencing was used to analyze the amplified TCR beta chain products. TCRdb reprocessed the public reads (quality trimming at Q25 with fastp, clone calling with MiXCR) and kept in-frame beta chains. Each record represents a unique CDR3 protein, reported with the most common genes and DNA among its rows. The sample has 190,000 or so distinct CDR3 sequences on record, approximately 33% of them singletons. Over 4% of the sample is in the top ten clones. The CDR3, from cysteine to phenylalanine, totals 15 residues. The read is trimmed to its CDR3 DNA, 45 bases read in frame from base 1. Via the germline V gene (reference sequence), CDR1 is DFQATT and CDR2 SNEGSKA. Trimming takes 3 bases off V and 1 base off J; junction bases not matched to a gene: 7.

The rearrangement joined TRBV20-1 to TRBJ2-7; 9 bases in between match TRBD1. Sequenced material: axillary lymph node tissue. The sequence derives from a female donor with breast cancer. Some clones in this sample may be carry-over from other donors' samples. The CDR3 in this case is CSASVSGQGSYEQYF. Here is the DNA: TGCAGTGCTAGCGTGTCGGGACAGGGATCCTACGAGCAGTACTTC.